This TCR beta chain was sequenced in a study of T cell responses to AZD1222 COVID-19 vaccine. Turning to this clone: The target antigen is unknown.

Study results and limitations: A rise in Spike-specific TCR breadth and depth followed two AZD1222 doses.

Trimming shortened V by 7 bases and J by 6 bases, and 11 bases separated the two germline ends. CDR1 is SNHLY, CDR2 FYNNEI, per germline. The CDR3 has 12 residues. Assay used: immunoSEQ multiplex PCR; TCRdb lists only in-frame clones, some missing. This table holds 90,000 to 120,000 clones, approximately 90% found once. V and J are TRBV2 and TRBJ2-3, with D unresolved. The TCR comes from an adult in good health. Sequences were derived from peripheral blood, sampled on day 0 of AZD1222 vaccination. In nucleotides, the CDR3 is TGTGCCAGCAATCCCCAAGTGGATACGCAGTATTTT. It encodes CASNPQVDTQYF.